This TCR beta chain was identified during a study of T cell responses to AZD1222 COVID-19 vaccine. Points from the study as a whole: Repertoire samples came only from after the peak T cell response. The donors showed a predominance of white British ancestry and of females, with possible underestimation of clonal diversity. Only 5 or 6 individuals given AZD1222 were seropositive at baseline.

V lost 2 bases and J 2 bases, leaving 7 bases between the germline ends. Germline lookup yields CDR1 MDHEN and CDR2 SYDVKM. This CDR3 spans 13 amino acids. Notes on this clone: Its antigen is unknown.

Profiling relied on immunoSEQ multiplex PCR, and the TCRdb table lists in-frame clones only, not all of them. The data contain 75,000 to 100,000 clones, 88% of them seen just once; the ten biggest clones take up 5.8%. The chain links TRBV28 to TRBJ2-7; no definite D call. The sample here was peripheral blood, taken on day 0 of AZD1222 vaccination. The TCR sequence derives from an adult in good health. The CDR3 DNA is TGTGCCAGCAGTTTACGGGTCCCCTACGAGCAGTACTTC. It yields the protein CASSLRVPYEQYF.